This T cell receptor (beta chain) is drawn from a study of blood T cell repertoires in COVID-19. Overall study: The United States, Italy and Spain were the sources of the acute and convalescent COVID-19 samples.

In the authors' methods: Cell counts per sample came from amplifying reference gene primers. Only in-frame clones appear in the TCRdb table, and some are missing; sequencing was by immunoSEQ multiplex PCR. V, J and clone size are taken as reported in that table, and D and trimming were inferred from the DNA itself. The table shows roughly 300,000 clones, with less than 90% occurring only once. Those who participated ranged in age from about 18 to 89 years and resided in approximately 23 US areas. V shed 7 bases and J 1 base; nucleotides not matched to a gene: 5. This CDR3 spans 15 amino acids. Germline values: CDR1 SEHNR, CDR2 FQNEAQ (reference sequence).

The specimen sequenced was PBMCs or T cells enriched from blood (not recorded which). The sequence came from a woman under 40 who had recovered from COVID-19. The chain has TRBV7-9 and TRBJ2-2; 8 bases are shared with TRBD2. As DNA, the CDR3 is TGTGCCAGCATCTCCGGGGGGGAGAACACCGGGGAGCTGTTTTTT. Its protein is CASISGGENTGELFF.